A single sample gave rise to the 21 T cell receptor beta chains below, sequenced in a study of T cell repertoires in cytomegalovirus infection (dated by TCRdb to about 2019). Their antigens remain unidentified. Read against the paper, the sample's treatment or condition label means: in vitro stimulation with specific CMV peptide epitopes to enrich CMV-specific T cells. The sequencer was an Illumina HiSeq 1500. TCRdb cleaned the public reads at Q25 with fastp, built clones with MiXCR and kept in-frame beta chains. Merged by CDR3 protein, the rows form single entries marked with the most common genes and DNA. The sample table shows about 400,000 distinct CDR3 sequences, and roughly a third are seen once. The top ten clonotypes cover roughly 12% of the sample. The sequencing here drew on cultured PBMCs, taken from culture after CMV antigen stimulation. Every receptor here comes from a human donor in good health (CMV status not recorded). Some clones in this sample may be carry-over from other donors' samples.

This clonotype has only a few counts. V is TRBV10-3 and J is TRBJ2-2; D tentatively reads TRBD1 or TRBD2 (5 bases each). This CDR3 has 15 residues. Germline CDR1 and CDR2: ENHRY and SYGVKD. V gave up 6 bases and J gave up 3 bases, with 14 bases separating them. CDR3 sequence (DNA): TGTGCCATCAGCTTATCGGGGCTGGACACCGGGGAGCTGTTTTTT. Its protein product is CAISLSGLDTGELFF.

CDR3 sequence reads: CAMKEGPGQPQHF. The DNA for the CDR3 is TGTGCCATGAAAGAGGGACCGGGACAGCCCCAGCATTTT. This rearrangement joins TRBV10-3 to TRBJ1-5; possibly TRBD1 for D (5 bases). Between the trimmed V and J ends, which lost 9 bases and 7 bases, there was a span of 16 bases. The length of the CDR3 is 13 residues. Germline CDR1 and CDR2: ENHRY and SYGVKD.

In its sample, this clonotype was seen a few times. The CDR3 is CASSLEVRNEQYV. CDR3 nucleotides: TGTGCCAGCAGCTTAGAAGTCAGGAACGAGCAGTACGTC. The V call is TRBV11-2, the J call TRBJ2-7, with unresolved D. The germline V and J ends were trimmed by 0 bases and 5 bases, with 8 bases remaining between them. The CDR3 loop spans 13 amino acids. From germline, CDR1 is SGHAT and CDR2 FQNNGV.

This chain uses TRBV4-3 with TRBJ1-6, with 10 bases fitting TRBD1. Trimming removed 0 bases from V and 8 bases from J; junction bases left unmatched: 4. Germline assignment: CDR1 LGHNA and CDR2 YSLEER. The CDR3 runs to 16 residues. The CDR3 coding sequence is TGCGCCAGCAGCCAAGAAGGAGGACAGGGGGATTCACCCCTCCACTTT. It translates to CASSQEGGQGDSPLHF.

This chain joins TRBV3-1 and TRBJ2-2; D may be TRBD2 (5 bases). The CDR3 is 15 residues long. Looked up from germline, CDR1 is LGHDT and CDR2 is YNNKEL (reference sequence). V lost 3 bases and J lost 5, with 13 bases in between. CDR3 in DNA: TGTGCCAGCAGCCAGGAGCGGCGACCGACCGGGGAGCTGTTTTTT. As protein: CASSQERRPTGELFF.

The rearrangement uses TRBV7-2 and TRBJ2-7, with no clear D. Germline-derived CDR1 and CDR2 are SGHTA and FQGNSA. The V end was cut by 5 bases, the J end by 5 bases, with 13 bases between. This CDR3 contains 13 residues. The CDR3 region has the DNA TGTGCCAGCAGCCCGTACTCATCCGACGAGCAGTACTTC. Protein product: CASSPYSSDEQYF.

The gene calls are TRBV7-2 and TRBJ2-2; no reliable D call. V lost 1 base, J lost 2 bases, and 11 bases lay in between. Germline V gene lookup returns CDR1 SGHTA and CDR2 FQGNSA. The CDR3 covers 16 residues. The CDR3 DNA follows: TGTGCCAGCAGCTTAGATCATCTGGCTAACACCGGGGAGCTGTTTTTT. It yields the protein CASSLDHLANTGELFF.

The V gene is TRBV12-3 or TRBV12-4, the J gene TRBJ2-1, with D perhaps matching TRBD2 (6 bases). The CDR3 runs to 17 residues. Trimming removed 5 bases at V and 6 bases at J, with 23 bases between. CDR3 loop: CASSLQTGLEVGNEQFF. The CDR3 coding sequence is TGTGCCAGCAGTCTCCAAACGGGACTCGAGGTGGGCAATGAGCAGTTCTTC.

V gene TRBV2 combines with J gene TRBJ2-1, with D tentatively TRBD1 or TRBD2 (5 bases each). The germline V and J ends were trimmed by 6 bases and 6 bases, with 15 bases remaining between them. Germline V gene lookup returns CDR1 SNHLY and CDR2 FYNNEI. The CDR3 has 14 amino acids. The CDR3 DNA is TGTGCCAGCAGAATCCACGGGGCGGGCAATGAGCAGTTCTTC. Protein: CASRIHGAGNEQFF.

This clonotype came up many times. This chain uses TRBV7-2 with TRBJ2-7, with TRBD2 identical over 7 bases. This CDR3 is built from 15 residues. V lost 5 bases to trimming and J lost 0 bases; unmatched junction nucleotides: 7. CDR1 is SGHTA, CDR2 FQGNSA, per germline. The DNA of the CDR3 is TGTGCCAGCAGCAGGACGCGGGAGAGCTCCTACGAGCAGTACTTC. This gives the protein CASSRTRESSYEQYF.

This clonotype was seen only once. Sequence at one end of the junction differs from germline and may be a read error. J is TRBJ2-1 and V is TRBV4-1; 16 bases are shared with TRBD2. Germline V gene sequence: CDR1 MGHRA, CDR2 YSYEKL. This CDR3 has 18 residues. The CDR3 is CASSQGTSGRASQDEQFF. The CDR3 region has the DNA TGTGCCAGCAGCCAGGGGACTAGCGGGAGGGCCTCGCAGGATGAGCAGTTCTTC.

This chain connects TRBV4-3 to TRBJ2-7; D unclear. CDR1 is LGHNA, CDR2 YSLEER, per germline. This CDR3 region has 14 residues. V lost 0 bases to trimming and J lost 0 bases, with 6 bases between them. CDR3 bases: TGCGCCAGCAGCCAAGAAACGGACTCCTACGAGCAGTACTTC. It specifies CASSQETDSYEQYF.

The chain carries TRBV4-3 and TRBJ2-3, with TRBD2 matching 8 bases. The CDR3 is made up of 17 amino acids. The V gene's germline CDR1 is LGHNA and CDR2 YSLEER. The ends lost 0 bases at V and 2 bases at J; junction bases unmatched: 7. The CDR3 DNA reads as TGCGCCAGCAGCCAAGATCCTACTAGCGGCGTCACAGATACGCAGTATTTT. It codes for CASSQDPTSGVTDTQYF.

The CDR3 protein is CASSNPLAERYNEQFF. CDR3 in DNA: TGTGCCAGCAGCAACCCCCTAGCGGAGCGCTACAATGAGCAGTTCTTC. The chain has TRBV7-3 and TRBJ2-1; 7 nucleotides line up with TRBD2. The CDR3 has 16 residues. Germline lookup yields CDR1 SGHTA and CDR2 FQGTGA. V was clipped by 5 bases and J by 3 bases; unmatched bases: 10.

The chain has TRBV11-2 and TRBJ2-4; tentatively, D is TRBD2 (6 bases). The CDR3 totals 17 residues. Germline values: CDR1 SGHAT, CDR2 FQNNGV. Trimming stripped 1 base from V and 4 bases from J, with 17 bases between. CDR3: CASSLGLGGPPKNIQYF. The CDR3 coding sequence is TGTGCCAGCAGCTTAGGATTAGGAGGGCCGCCTAAAAACATTCAGTACTTC.

In its sample, this clonotype was seen many times. The gene calls are TRBV12-3 or TRBV12-4 and TRBJ2-2; no reliable D call. The CDR3 loop spans 13 amino acids. The V gene lost 6 bases and the J gene lost 1 base, with 6 bases spanning the gap. CDR3 protein: CASRKLNTGELFF. CDR3 DNA: TGTGCCAGCAGAAAACTGAACACCGGGGAGCTGTTTTTT.

The gene calls are TRBV7-2 and TRBJ2-7; 8 bases fit TRBD1. This CDR3 region has 18 residues. The germline CDR1 and CDR2 sequences are SGHTA and FQGNSA. V dropped 1 base and J dropped 2; count of bases not matched to a gene: 13. The CDR3 DNA follows: TGTGCCAGCAGCTTAGAAAACAGGGGGGCCCTCAAGACCTACGAGCAGTACTTC. Translation: CASSLENRGALKTYEQYF. Drawing the rest from reference TRBV7-2 and TRBJ2-7, the complete variable domain is GAGVSQSPSNKVTEKGKDVELRCDPISGHTALYWYRQSLGQGLEFLIYFQGNSAPDKSGLPSDRFSAERTGGSVSTLTIQRTQQEDSAVYLCASSLENRGALKTYEQYFGPGTRLTVT.

The gene calls are TRBV7-9 and TRBJ2-3; no firm D call. V gave up 4 bases and J gave up 2 bases, with 13 bases separating them. CDR1 is SEHNR, CDR2 FQNEAQ, per germline (reference sequence). The CDR3 consists of 15 residues. The DNA for the CDR3 is TGTGCCAGCAGCTCGCGTACAGCCAACACAGATACGCAGTATTTT. Translation gives CASSSRTANTDTQYF.

The V and J genes are TRBV4-2 and TRBJ1-6; possibly TRBD1 for D (5 bases). The V end was cut by 1 base, the J end by 14 bases, with 21 bases between. The germline V gene encodes CDR1 LGHNA and CDR2 YNFKEQ. The CDR3 totals 16 residues. The chain's CDR3 is CASSQGHSQGPGTLHF. CDR3 coding DNA: TGTGCCAGCAGCCAAGGTCATTCCCAGGGCCCCGGCACCCTCCACTTT.

The chain combines TRBV4-2 with TRBJ2-3, with 16 bases fitting TRBD2. V lost 0 bases, J lost 4 bases, and 4 bases stayed unmatched. There are 18 residues in the CDR3. Germline V CDR1 and CDR2: LGHNA, YNFKEQ. The CDR3 region is CASSQDVGTSGRADTQYF. CDR3 DNA sequence: TGTGCCAGCAGCCAAGATGTGGGGACTAGCGGGAGGGCAGATACGCAGTATTTT.

This clonotype was picked up a small number of times. The V and J genes are TRBV7-2 and TRBJ2-3; a weak D match, TRBD1 (7 bases). V lost 5 bases and J lost 3, with 15 bases in between. Germline lookup yields CDR1 SGHTA and CDR2 FQGNSA. The CDR3 covers 15 residues. The CDR3 DNA reads TGTGCCAGCAGCGGCCCCAGGGGGAGGACAGATACGCAGTATTTT. Amino acids: CASSGPRGRTDTQYF.